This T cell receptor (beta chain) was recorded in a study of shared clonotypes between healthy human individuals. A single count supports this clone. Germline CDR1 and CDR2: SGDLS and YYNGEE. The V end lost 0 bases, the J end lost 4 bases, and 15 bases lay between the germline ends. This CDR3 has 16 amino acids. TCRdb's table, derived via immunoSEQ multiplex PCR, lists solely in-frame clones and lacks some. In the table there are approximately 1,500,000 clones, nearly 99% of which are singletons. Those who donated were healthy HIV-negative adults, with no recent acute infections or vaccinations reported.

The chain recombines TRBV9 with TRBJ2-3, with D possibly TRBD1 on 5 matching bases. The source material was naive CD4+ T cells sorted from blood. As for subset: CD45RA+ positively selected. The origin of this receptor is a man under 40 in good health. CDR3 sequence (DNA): TGTGCCAGCAGCGTAGAGGGGAATAGCTACTCAGATACGCAGTATTTT. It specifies CASSVEGNSYSDTQYF.